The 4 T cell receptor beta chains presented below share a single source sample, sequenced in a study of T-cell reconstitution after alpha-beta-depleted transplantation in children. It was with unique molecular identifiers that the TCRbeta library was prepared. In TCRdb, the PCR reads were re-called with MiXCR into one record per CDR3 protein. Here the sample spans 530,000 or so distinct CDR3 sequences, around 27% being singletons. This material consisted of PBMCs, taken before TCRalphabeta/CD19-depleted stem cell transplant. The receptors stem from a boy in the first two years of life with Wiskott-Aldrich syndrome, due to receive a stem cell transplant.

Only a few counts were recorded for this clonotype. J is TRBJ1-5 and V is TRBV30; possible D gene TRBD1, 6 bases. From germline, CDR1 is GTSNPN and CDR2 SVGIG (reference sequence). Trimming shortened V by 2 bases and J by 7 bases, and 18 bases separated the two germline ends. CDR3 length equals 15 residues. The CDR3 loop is CAWSRTGRVRQPQHF. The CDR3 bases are TGTGCCTGGAGTCGAACAGGGAGAGTACGGCAGCCCCAGCATTTT.

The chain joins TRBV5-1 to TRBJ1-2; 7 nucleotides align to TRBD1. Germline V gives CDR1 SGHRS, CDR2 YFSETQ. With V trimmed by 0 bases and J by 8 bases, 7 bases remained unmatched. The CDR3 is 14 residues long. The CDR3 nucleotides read TGCGCCAGCAGCTTGGCCACAGGGGTTGAGGGCTACACCTTC. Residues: CASSLATGVEGYTF.

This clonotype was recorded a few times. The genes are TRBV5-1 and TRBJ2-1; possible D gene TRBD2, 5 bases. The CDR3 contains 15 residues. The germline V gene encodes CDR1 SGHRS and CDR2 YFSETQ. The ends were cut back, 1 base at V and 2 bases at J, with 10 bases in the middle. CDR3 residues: CASSLPLGTYNEQFF. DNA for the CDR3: TGCGCCAGCAGCTTGCCCCTCGGGACCTACAATGAGCAGTTCTTC. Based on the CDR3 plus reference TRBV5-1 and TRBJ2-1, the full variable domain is KAGVTQTPRYLIKTRGQQVTLSCSPISGHRSVSWYQQTPGQGLQFLFEYFSETQRNKGNFPGRFSGRQFSNSRSEMNVSTLELGDSALYLCASSLPLGTYNEQFFGPGTRLTVL.

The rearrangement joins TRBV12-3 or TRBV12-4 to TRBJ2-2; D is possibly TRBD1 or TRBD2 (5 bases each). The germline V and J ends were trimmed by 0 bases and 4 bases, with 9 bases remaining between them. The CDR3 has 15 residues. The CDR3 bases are TGTGCCAGCAGTTTAGCGGGACGTTCCACCGGGGAGCTGTTTTTT. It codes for CASSLAGRSTGELFF.